This T cell receptor beta chain was retrieved from a study of T cells in Graves' hyperthyroidism and ophthalmopathy. Trimming shortened V by 0 bases and J by 8 bases, and 16 bases separated the two germline ends. CDR1 is LGHDT, CDR2 YNNKEL, per germline (reference sequence). The CDR3 is made up of 16 amino acids. RNA transcripts gave rise to amplified TCR beta CDR3 regions. The HTBI set primed first-round TCR CDR3 RT-PCR. Using its own MiXCR run on the multiplex PCR reads, TCRdb lists one record per CDR3 protein. The sample has more than 550,000 distinct CDR3 sequences; approximately 19% are singletons. Details on this clonotype: Its antigen is unidentified.

General study findings and limits: Stable hyperthyroidism was separated from ophthalmopathy by a model based on 13 V-J features. Onset of ophthalmopathy came a median around 7.1 months after the model predicted it.

Hyperthyroidism in the patients, aged 18 to 65, was newly diagnosed and under 2 months in duration. PBMCs stemmed from about 9.5 ml fresh peripheral blood. J is TRBJ1-4 and V is TRBV3-1, with D possibly being TRBD1 (5 bases). The sample consisted of blood. This TCR came from a woman aged 45-65 years with Graves' hyperthyroidism that later progressed to Graves' ophthalmopathy. The CDR3 loop reads CASSQDVRGGWEKLFF. The CDR3 DNA follows: TGTGCCAGCAGCCAAGATGTACGGGGCGGGTGGGAAAAACTGTTTTTT.